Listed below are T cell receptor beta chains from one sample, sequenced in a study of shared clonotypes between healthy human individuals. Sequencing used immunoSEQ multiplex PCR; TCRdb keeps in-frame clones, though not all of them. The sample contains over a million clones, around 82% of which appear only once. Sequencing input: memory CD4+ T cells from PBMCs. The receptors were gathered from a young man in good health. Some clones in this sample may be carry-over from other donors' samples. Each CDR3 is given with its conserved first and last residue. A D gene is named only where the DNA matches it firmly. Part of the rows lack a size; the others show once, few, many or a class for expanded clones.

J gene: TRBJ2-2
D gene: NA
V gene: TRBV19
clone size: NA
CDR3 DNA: TGTGCCAGTAGTATAGTCAGGGCGCGCACCGGGGAGCTGTTTTTT
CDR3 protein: CASSIVRARTGELFF

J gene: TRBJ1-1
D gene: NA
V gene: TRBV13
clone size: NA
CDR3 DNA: TGTGCCAGCAGCCTGGTGGGCAGGGTTAACACTGAAGCTTTCTTT
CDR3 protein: CASSLVGRVNTEAFF

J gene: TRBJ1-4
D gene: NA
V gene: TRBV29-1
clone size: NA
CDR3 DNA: TGCAGCGCACTAATGGACCGATCCAATGAAAAACTGTTTTTT
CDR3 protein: CSALMDRSNEKLFF

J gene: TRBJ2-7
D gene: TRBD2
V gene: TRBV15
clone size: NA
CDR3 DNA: TGTGCCACCAGCAGAGGGGGACTAGTCATAAACGAGCAGTACTTC
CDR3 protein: CATSRGGLVINEQYF

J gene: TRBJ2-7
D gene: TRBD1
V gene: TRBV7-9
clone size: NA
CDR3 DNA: TGTGCCAGCAGCTTATCTGACAGGGCCTACGAGCAGTACTTC
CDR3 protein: CASSLSDRAYEQYF

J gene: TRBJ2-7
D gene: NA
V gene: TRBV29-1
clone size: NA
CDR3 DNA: TGCAGCGTTGAGCCCCGAGCGCAGTACTACGAGCAGTACTTC
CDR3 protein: CSVEPRAQYYEQYF

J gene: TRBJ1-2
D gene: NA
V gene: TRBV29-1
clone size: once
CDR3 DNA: TGCAGCGTTCCCACACCCCCGGGCAACTATGGCTACACCTTC
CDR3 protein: CSVPTPPGNYGYTF

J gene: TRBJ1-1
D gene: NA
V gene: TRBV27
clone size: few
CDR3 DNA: TGTGCCAGCACCGATTGGGGAACTGAAGCTTTCTTT
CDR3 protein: CASTDWGTEAFF

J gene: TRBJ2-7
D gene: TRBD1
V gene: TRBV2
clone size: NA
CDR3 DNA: TGTGCCAGCAGCACAGGGGGCTACGAGCAGTACTTC
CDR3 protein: CASSTGGYEQYF

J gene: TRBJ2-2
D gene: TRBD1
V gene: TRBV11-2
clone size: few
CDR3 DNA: TGTGCCAGCAGCTTTTTTCAGGGGGCGCCCGGGGAGCTGTTTTTT
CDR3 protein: CASSFFQGAPGELFF

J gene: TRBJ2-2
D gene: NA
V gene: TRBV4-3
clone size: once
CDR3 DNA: TGCGCCAGCAGCCAAAACTCGGTGAACACCGGGGAGCTGTTTTTT
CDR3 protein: CASSQNSVNTGELFF

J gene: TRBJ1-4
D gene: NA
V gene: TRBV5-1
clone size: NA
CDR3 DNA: TGCGCCAGCAGCCCGGGGGCGGCGTCTGGGGATGAAAAACTGTTTTTT
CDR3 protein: CASSPGAASGDEKLFF

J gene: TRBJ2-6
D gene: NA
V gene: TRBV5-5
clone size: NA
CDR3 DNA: TGTGCCAGCAGCCCGGGCTGGGCCAACGTCCTGACTTTC
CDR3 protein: CASSPGWANVLTF

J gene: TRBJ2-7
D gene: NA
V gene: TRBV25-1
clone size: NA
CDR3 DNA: TGTGCCAGCAGTCGGGACGCATCCGGGCCGTACTTC
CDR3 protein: CASSRDASGPYF

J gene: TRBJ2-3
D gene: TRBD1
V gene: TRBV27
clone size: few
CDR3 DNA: TGTGCCAGCAGTTTAAGGGGGACAGGGCTAGCGGTGAGCACAGATACGCAGTATTTT
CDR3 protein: CASSLRGTGLAVSTDTQYF

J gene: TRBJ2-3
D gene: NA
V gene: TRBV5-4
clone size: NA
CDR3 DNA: TGTGCCAGCAGCCCGGACAACCACCCGACAGATACGCAGTATTTT
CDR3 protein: CASSPDNHPTDTQYF

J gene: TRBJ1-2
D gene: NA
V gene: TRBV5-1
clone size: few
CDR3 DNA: TGCGCCAGCAGCGTAGAGCAGGCGGCGAGCTACACCTTC
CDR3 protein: CASSVEQAASYTF

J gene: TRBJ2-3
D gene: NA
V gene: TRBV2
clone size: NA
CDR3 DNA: TGTGCCAGCAGTGATAGGGGCCTCACAGATACGCAGTATTTT
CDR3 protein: CASSDRGLTDTQYF

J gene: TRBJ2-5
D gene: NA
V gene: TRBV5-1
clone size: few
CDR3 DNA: TGCGCCAGCAGCAGGGCCCAAGAGACCCAGTACTTC
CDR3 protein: CASSRAQETQYF

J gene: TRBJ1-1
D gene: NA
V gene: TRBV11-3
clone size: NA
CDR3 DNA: TGTGCCAGCAGCTTAGAGATGGGCGCGGAGGCTTTCTTT
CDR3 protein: CASSLEMGAEAFF

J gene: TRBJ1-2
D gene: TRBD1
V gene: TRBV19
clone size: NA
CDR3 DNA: TGTGCCAGTAGTGACCCTAGGACAGGGAACTATGGCTACACCTTC
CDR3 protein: CASSDPRTGNYGYTF

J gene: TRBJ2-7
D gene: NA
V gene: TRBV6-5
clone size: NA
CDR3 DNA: TGTGCCAGCAGGCGGGGATCGGGTAACTACGAGCAGTACTTC
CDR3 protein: CASRRGSGNYEQYF

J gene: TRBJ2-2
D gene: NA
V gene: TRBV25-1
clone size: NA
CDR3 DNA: TGTGCCAGCACCCCGAGCACGAACACCGGGGAGCTGTTTTTT
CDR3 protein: CASTPSTNTGELFF

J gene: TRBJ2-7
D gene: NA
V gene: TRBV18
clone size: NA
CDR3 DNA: TGTGCCAGCTCACCGCGGGAACCAACGGGCGAGCAGTACTTC
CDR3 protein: CASSPREPTGEQYF

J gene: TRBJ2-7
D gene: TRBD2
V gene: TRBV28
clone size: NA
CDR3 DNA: TGTGCCAGCAGTTCCGGGACTAGCGGGACATGGATCCACGAGCAGTACTTC
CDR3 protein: CASSSGTSGTWIHEQYF

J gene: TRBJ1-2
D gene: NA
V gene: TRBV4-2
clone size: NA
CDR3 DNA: TGTGCCAGCAGCCAAGTTGGCAAACAGGGTATGGTACATGGGGGCTACACCTTC
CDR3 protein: CASSQVGKQGMVHGGYTF

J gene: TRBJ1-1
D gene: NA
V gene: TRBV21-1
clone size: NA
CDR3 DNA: TGTGCCAATCCTGACGGGACCTACACTGAAGCTTTCTTT
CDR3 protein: CANPDGTYTEAFF

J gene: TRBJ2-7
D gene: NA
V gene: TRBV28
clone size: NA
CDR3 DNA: TGTGCCAGCAGGAAACCGGGACCAGCGGACGAGCAGTACTTC
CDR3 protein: CASRKPGPADEQYF

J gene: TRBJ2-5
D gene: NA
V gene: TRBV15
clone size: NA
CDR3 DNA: TGTGCCACCAGCAGAGCTATGGCCGAAGAGACCCAGTACTTC
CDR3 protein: CATSRAMAEETQYF

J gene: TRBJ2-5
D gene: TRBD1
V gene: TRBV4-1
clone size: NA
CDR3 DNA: TGCGCCAGCAGCCAAGTGAGACAGGGGAAGATCCAGTACTTC
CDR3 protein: CASSQVRQGKIQYF

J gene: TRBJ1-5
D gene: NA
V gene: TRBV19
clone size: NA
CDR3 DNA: TGTGCCAGTAGTAAGGGCCCTCGGGGCAATCAGCCCCAGCATTTT
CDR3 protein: CASSKGPRGNQPQHF

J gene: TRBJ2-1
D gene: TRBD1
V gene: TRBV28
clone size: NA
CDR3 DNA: TGTGCCAGCAGGCGGACAGGGGCAAATTTCCCGTTCTTC
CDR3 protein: CASRRTGANFPFF

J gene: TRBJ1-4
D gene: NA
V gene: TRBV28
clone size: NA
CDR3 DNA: TGTGCCAGCAGTTTGCCCGTCGAGAAACTGTTTTTT
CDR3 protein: CASSLPVEKLFF

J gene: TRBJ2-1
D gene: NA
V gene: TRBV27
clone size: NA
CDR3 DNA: TGTGCCAGCAGTTTACGGACTCAGCAGTTCTTC
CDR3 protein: CASSLRTQQFF

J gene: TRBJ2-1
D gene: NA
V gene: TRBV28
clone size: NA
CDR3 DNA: TGTGCCAGCAGTTTATCTCTTCTGGTCAACAATGAGCAGTTCTTC
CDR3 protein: CASSLSLLVNNEQFF

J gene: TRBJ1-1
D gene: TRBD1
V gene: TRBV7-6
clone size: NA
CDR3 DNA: TGTGCCAGCAGCCCAACTCACAGGGGGCGCGCACGGAACACTGAAGCTTTCTTT
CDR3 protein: CASSPTHRGRARNTEAFF

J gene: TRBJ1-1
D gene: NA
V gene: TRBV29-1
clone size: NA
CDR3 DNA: TGCAGCGTTGACCGGACGGTGAACACTGAAGCTTTCTTT
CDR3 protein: CSVDRTVNTEAFF

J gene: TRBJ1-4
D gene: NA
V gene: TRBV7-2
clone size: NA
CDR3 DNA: TGTGCCAGCAGCTTAGAGATGGGCCTTGGAGGGGGAAAACTGTTTTTT
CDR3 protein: CASSLEMGLGGGKLFF

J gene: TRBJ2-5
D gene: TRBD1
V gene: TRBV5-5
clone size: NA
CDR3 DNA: TGTGCCAGCAGCCCATGGACAGGGAACGGAGAGACCCAGTACTTC
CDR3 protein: CASSPWTGNGETQYF

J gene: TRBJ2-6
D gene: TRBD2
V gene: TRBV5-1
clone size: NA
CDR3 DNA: TGCGCCAGCAGCTCGACCGGGAGGGCCTCCGGGGCCAACGTCCTGACTTTC
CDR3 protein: CASSSTGRASGANVLTF

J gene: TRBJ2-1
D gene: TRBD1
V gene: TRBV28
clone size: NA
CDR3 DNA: TGTGCCAGCCGGGGACAGGGTACTAAGGAGCAGTTCTTC
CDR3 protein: CASRGQGTKEQFF

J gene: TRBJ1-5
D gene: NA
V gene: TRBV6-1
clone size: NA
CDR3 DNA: TGTGCCAGCAGTCGCCGTGAAGATCAGCCCCAGCATTTT
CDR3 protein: CASSRREDQPQHF

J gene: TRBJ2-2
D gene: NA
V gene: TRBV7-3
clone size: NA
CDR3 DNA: TGTGCCAGCAGCTTTCAGGGCGGTGAGCTGTTTTTT
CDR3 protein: CASSFQGGELFF

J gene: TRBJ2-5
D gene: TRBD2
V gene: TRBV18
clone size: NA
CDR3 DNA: TGTGCCAGCTCTCGGGGGGGCGAAGAGACCCAGTACTTC
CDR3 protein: CASSRGGEETQYF

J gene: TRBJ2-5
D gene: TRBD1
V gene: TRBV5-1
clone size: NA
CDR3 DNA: TGCGCCAGCAGCTTGCATGGGGGCAGGGGGTCGAGAGAGACCCAGTACTTC
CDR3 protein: CASSLHGGRGSRETQYF